This T cell receptor (beta chain) comes out of a study of early T cells in non-severe SARS-CoV-2 infection. Study observations and caveats: The study's VDJdb matching favored anti-spike CD8 responses and missed private and CD4 specificities.

Individually, cDNA molecules had unique molecular identifiers attached to them. TCRdb re-analysed the 5' RACE reads in MiXCR, keeping a single row per CDR3 protein. The sample lists 65,000 to 70,000 distinct CDR3 sequences, about a tenth occurring once. V lost 1 base to trimming and J lost 3 bases, with 10 bases between them. This CDR3 is 15 amino acids long. Germline V gene sequence: CDR1 SGHVS, CDR2 FNYEAQ. This clonotype was found a few times. The antigen remains undetermined. This receptor was taken from an adult who was a healthcare worker with PCR-confirmed SARS-CoV-2 infection or an uninfected control (not recorded which). The chain employs TRBV7-6 and TRBJ2-1, with D possibly being TRBD1 or TRBD2 (6 bases each). Sequencing input: whole blood. The CDR3 region has the DNA TGTGCCAGCAGCTTAGAGGGGGGACACTACAATGAGCAGTTCTTC. Protein: CASSLEGGHYNEQFF.